The clone carrying this T cell receptor beta chain showed up just a few times. What it binds is unknown. These data come from a study of beta chain features in type 1 diabetes. Study observations and caveats: TCRB CDR3s from Type 1 diabetes patients were moderately but significantly shorter in all four CD4+ subsets.

Expressed TCRB transcripts were sequenced because the isolated RNA had all been reverse transcribed beforehand. Libraries were prepared by immunoSEQ multiplex PCR; TCRdb keeps only in-frame clonotypes and omits some of them. The sample has about 370,000 clones, around 15% seen once; the top ten hold 0.019%. Losses at the gene ends were 4 bases for V and 7 bases for J; bases not matched to a gene: 10. Germline lookup yields CDR1 SGHAT and CDR2 FQNNGV. This CDR3 spans 16 amino acids. V and J are TRBV11-2 and TRBJ2-1; 10 bases fit TRBD2. The sequenced material came from naive CD4+ T cells from blood. This receptor was identified in a woman aged 18-29 years in good health. The CDR3 region is CASSSAAGGPGNEQFF. CDR3 nucleotide sequence: TGTGCCAGCAGCTCCGCAGCGGGAGGGCCAGGAAATGAGCAGTTCTTC.